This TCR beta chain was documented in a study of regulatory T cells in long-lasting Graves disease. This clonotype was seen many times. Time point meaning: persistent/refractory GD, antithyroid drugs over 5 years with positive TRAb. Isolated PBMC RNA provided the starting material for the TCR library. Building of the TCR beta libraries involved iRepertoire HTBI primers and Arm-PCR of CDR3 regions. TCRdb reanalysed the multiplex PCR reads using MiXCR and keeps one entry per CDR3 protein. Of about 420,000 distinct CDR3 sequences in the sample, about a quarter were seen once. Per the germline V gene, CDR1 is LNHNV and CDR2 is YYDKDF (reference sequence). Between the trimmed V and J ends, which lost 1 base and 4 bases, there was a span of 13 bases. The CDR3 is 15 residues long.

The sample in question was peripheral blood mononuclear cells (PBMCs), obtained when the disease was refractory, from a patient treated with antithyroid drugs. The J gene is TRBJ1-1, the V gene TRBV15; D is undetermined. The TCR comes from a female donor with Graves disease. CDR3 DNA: TGTGCCACCAGCAGAGTGGGTAGAAGGGCCACTGAAGCTTTCTTT. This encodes CATSRVGRRATEAFF.